Below, one T cell receptor (beta chain) is given with its context. Antigen unknown. The data stem from a study of siplizumab effects on memory and regulatory T cells. TCRdb's copy holds only in-frame clones and misses some; the assay was immunoSEQ multiplex PCR. This table holds roughly 100,000 clones, roughly 90% found once. Study observations and caveats: It was not possible to assign a naive or memory phenotype to roughly 75-96% of proliferating CD4+ or CD8+ clones.

CDR1 and CDR2 from the germline V gene are DFQATT and SNEGSKA (reference sequence). The CDR3 is made up of 11 amino acids. The V gene lost 3 bases and the J gene lost 3 bases, with 5 bases spanning the gap. Sequenced material: CD4+ T cells sorted from blood. The receptor was derived from a human donor in good health. The V gene is TRBV20-1, the J gene TRBJ2-5; D gene ambiguous. The CDR3 region is CSASPKETQYF. In DNA, the CDR3 is TGCAGTGCTAGTCCGAAAGAGACCCAGTACTTC.